The text below deals with one TCR beta chain. Its matching antigen is unknown. Primers for the PCR totalled 60 Vbeta and 13 Jbeta. Clones were read by immunoSEQ multiplex PCR, and TCRdb kept only the in-frame ones, dropping some. This sample has some 90,000 clones, with roughly 81% found just once. With 7 bases removed from V and 6 bases from J, the gap between germline ends came to 6 bases. Per germline, CDR1 SEHNR and CDR2 FQNEAQ (reference sequence). The CDR3 sequence is 11 residues long. These data belong to a study of cytomegalovirus exposure and HLA in healthy donors. The study, taken as a whole, reports: Roughly even sequencing depth across donors was the assumption behind the presence/absence analyses. 150 or so TCR beta chains were listed as cytomegalovirus-associated.

This sequence was found in a man aged 35-49 years in good health and CMV-seronegative. This chain connects TRBV7-9 to TRBJ2-2; D uncertain. The source material was PBMCs. CDR3 sequence reads: CASTSAGELFF. The CDR3, as DNA: TGTGCCAGCACCTCCGCCGGGGAGCTGTTTTTT.